The 31 T cell receptor beta chains listed next were all sequenced from one sample in a study of PD-1 blockade in mismatch repair-deficient tumors. The protocol was immunoSEQ multiplex PCR, while the TCRdb copy is restricted to in-frame clones and leaves out a portion. The sample has under 50,000 clones, under 85% seen once; the top ten hold roughly 3.3%. Source: PBMCs, taken before pembrolizumab treatment. The receptors were sampled from an adult with mismatch repair-deficient cancer.

V is TRBV30 and J is TRBJ1-3; tentatively, D is TRBD1 (5 bases). V lost 3 bases and J lost 4, with 16 bases in between. The CDR3 sequence is 15 residues long. Germline lookup yields CDR1 GTSNPN and CDR2 SVGIG (reference sequence). Here the CDR3 reads CAWREGRGIGNTIYF. CDR3 nucleotides: TGTGCCTGGAGGGAGGGACGGGGTATCGGAAACACCATATATTTT. The full variable domain, in which reference TRBV30 and TRBJ1-3 provide the parts outside the CDR3, is SQTIHQWPATLVQPVGSPLSLECTVEGTSNPNLYWYRQAAGRGLQLLFYSVGIGQISSEVPQNLSASRPQDRQFILSSKKLLLSDSGFYLCAWREGRGIGNTIYFGEGSWLTVV.

CDR3: CASSEVQGFNQPQHF. The CDR3 coding sequence is TGTGCCAGCAGTGAAGTACAGGGCTTCAATCAGCCCCAGCATTTT. V is TRBV2 and J is TRBJ1-5; D is possibly TRBD1 (6 bases). Germline CDR1 SNHLY, CDR2 FYNNEI. The V end was cut by 1 base, the J end by 3 bases, with 10 bases between. The CDR3 totals 15 residues.

This clone was seen only once. The chain links TRBV18 to TRBJ2-1; TRBD2 matches at 10 bases. Germline V gene data show CDR1 as KGHSH and CDR2 as LQKENI. The CDR3 has 18 residues. V lost 1 base and J lost 2; bases outside the gene matches: 8. The CDR3: CASSPRTSGTKAYNEQFF. The DNA for the CDR3 is TGTGCCAGCTCACCACGGACTAGCGGAACAAAAGCCTACAATGAGCAGTTCTTC. The full variable domain, rest sourced from reference TRBV18 and TRBJ2-1, is NAGVMQNPRHLVRRRGQEARLRCSPMKGHSHVYWYRQLPEEGLKFMVYLQKENIIDESGMPKERFSAEFPKEGPSILRIQQVVRGDSAAYFCASSPRTSGTKAYNEQFFGPGTRLTVL.

The rearrangement links TRBV11-2 to TRBJ1-4; tentative D call: TRBD1 (6 bases). The V gene lost 2 bases and the J gene lost 0 bases, with 16 bases spanning the gap. The CDR3 sequence is 18 residues long. Looked up from germline, CDR1 is SGHAT and CDR2 is FQNNGV. The CDR3 bases are TGTGCCAGCAGCTTATTTTCCCCACGGACAGCAACTAATGAAAAACTGTTTTTT. Translating it yields CASSLFSPRTATNEKLFF. Complete variable domain (other parts from reference TRBV11-2 and TRBJ1-4): EAGVAQSPRYKIIEKRQSVAFWCNPISGHATLYWYQQILGQGPKLLIQFQNNGVVDDSQLPKDRFSAERLKGVDSTLKIQPAKLEDSAVYLCASSLFSPRTATNEKLFFGSGTQLSVL.

This clone came up a few times. The chain has TRBV7-2 and TRBJ1-5; 11 bases fit TRBD1. This CDR3 region has 14 residues. The V segment lost 3 bases and the J segment 7 bases; nucleotides outside the gene matches: 2. Per the germline V gene, CDR1 is SGHTA and CDR2 is FQGNSA. CDR3 protein: CASSLGQGGQPQHF. DNA of the CDR3: TGTGCCAGCAGCTTGGGACAGGGGGGCCAGCCCCAGCATTTT.

The V gene is TRBV6-5, the J gene TRBJ2-5; 12 bases line up with TRBD2. The CDR3 sequence is 15 residues long. Germline V gene sequence: CDR1 MNHEY, CDR2 SVGAGI. The ends lost 0 bases at V and 4 bases at J; junction bases unmatched: 0. The CDR3 sequence is CASSYSTSGRETQYF. The CDR3 nucleotides read TGTGCCAGCAGTTACTCGACTAGCGGGAGAGAGACCCAGTACTTC.

This rearrangement joins TRBV9 to TRBJ1-4, with D hard to call. Trimming left V 0 bases short and J 8 bases short, with 11 bases between. Germline lookup yields CDR1 SGDLS and CDR2 YYNGEE. CDR3 length equals 14 residues. The chain's CDR3 is CASSVASAREKLFF. CDR3 DNA sequence: TGTGCCAGCAGCGTAGCCAGCGCGAGGGAAAAACTGTTTTTT. The full variable domain, with the rest looked up from reference TRBV9 and TRBJ1-4, is DSGVTQTPKHLITATGQRVTLRCSPRSGDLSVYWYQQSLDQGLQFLIQYYNGEERAKGNILERFSAQQFPDLHSELNLSSLELGDSALYFCASSVASAREKLFFGSGTQLSVL.

The gene calls are TRBV7-2 and TRBJ2-1; no definite D call. Deletions cut 6 bases from V and 4 bases from J, with 7 bases between. The CDR3 is 12 amino acids. Germline-derived CDR1 and CDR2 are SGHTA and FQGNSA. CDR3 in amino acids: CASRRLYNEQFF. The CDR3 DNA reads as TGTGCCAGCAGGCGTTTGTACAATGAGCAGTTCTTC. Full variable domain (rest looked up from reference TRBV7-2 and TRBJ2-1): GAGVSQSPSNKVTEKGKDVELRCDPISGHTALYWYRQSLGQGLEFLIYFQGNSAPDKSGLPSDRFSAERTGGSVSTLTIQRTQQEDSAVYLCASRRLYNEQFFGPGTRLTVL.

CDR3 in DNA: TGTGCAAGTCGCTTACCCATCGCTCGGAGCGGGATAAGAAAGACCCAGTACTTC. It is translated as CASRLPIARSGIRKTQYF. The V call is TRBV12-2, the J call TRBJ2-5; TRBD2 was called by the table and not checked on the DNA. TRBV12-2 is marked as a pseudogene. CDR3 size: 18 residues.

The gene calls are TRBV6-1 and TRBJ1-5, with D tentatively TRBD1 (5 bases). Trimming removed 6 bases from V and 3 bases from J, with 9 bases in between. Per the germline V gene, CDR1 is MNHNS and CDR2 is SASEGT. This CDR3 contains 13 residues. The CDR3 region is CASRRDPNQPQHF. CDR3 nucleotide sequence: TGTGCCAGCAGAAGGGACCCCAATCAGCCCCAGCATTTT.

The chain has TRBV11-3 and TRBJ1-4, with unresolved D. The CDR3 extends over 16 amino acids. Germline-derived CDR1 and CDR2 are SGHNT and YENEEA. Trimming cost V 5 bases and J 2 bases, with 15 bases left between them. This CDR3 reads CASSLPRRHTNEKLFF. CDR3 nucleotide sequence: TGTGCCAGCAGCCTCCCCCGCCGGCACACTAATGAAAAACTGTTTTTT.

This clone was seen just once. The chain carries TRBV27 and TRBJ2-1; 7 bases match TRBD2. The J segment lost 6 bases and the V segment lost 0 bases, leaving 2 bases of the junction unmatched. Germline V gives CDR1 MNHEY, CDR2 SMNVEV (reference sequence). The length of the CDR3 is 14 residues. CDR3 region: CASSLSGTINEQFF. In DNA, the CDR3 is TGTGCCAGCAGTTTATCGGGGACTATCAATGAGCAGTTCTTC.

The chain couples TRBV28 to TRBJ1-2; TRBD1 agrees at 10 bases. The CDR3 is 15 amino acids. From germline, CDR1 is MDHEN and CDR2 SYDVKM. The ends lost 5 bases at V and 4 bases at J; junction bases unmatched: 7. CDR3 sequence (DNA): TGTGCCAGCAGTCTACCGGGACAGGGGACCTATGGCTACACCTTC. Protein sequence: CASSLPGQGTYGYTF.

The gene calls are TRBV9 and TRBJ2-1, with D perhaps TRBD1 or TRBD2 (5 bases each). Trimming shortened V by 3 bases and J by 11 bases, and 12 bases separated the two germline ends. Germline V gene lookup returns CDR1 SGDLS and CDR2 YYNGEE. This CDR3 has 12 amino acids. The DNA of the CDR3 is TGTGCCAGCAGCGACCTCTGGGGACAGCAGTTCTTC. It specifies CASSDLWGQQFF.

V and J are TRBV5-4 and TRBJ1-1; 9 bases align to TRBD1. The CDR3 covers 17 residues. Trimming took 4 bases from V and 5 from J; bases not matched to a gene: 15. CDR1 is SGHNT and CDR2 is YYREEE in the germline V gene (reference sequence). The CDR3 loop reads CASSPKAGQGGFTEAFF. The CDR3 DNA reads TGTGCCAGCAGCCCAAAGGCGGGACAGGGAGGGTTTACTGAAGCTTTCTTT. The full variable domain, its missing parts supplied by reference TRBV5-4 and TRBJ1-1, is ETGVTQSPTHLIKTRGQQVTLRCSSQSGHNTVSWYQQALGQGPQFIFQYYREEENGRGNFPPRFSGLQFPNYSSELNVNALELDDSALYLCASSPKAGQGGFTEAFFGQGTRLTVV.

The chain uses TRBV29-1 and TRBJ1-1; possible D gene TRBD1, 6 bases. V was clipped by 3 bases and J by 2 bases, with 22 bases between them. CDR1 and CDR2 from the germline V gene are SQVTM and ANQGSEA. The CDR3 spans 17 residues. This CDR3 is CSVDNPWGREINTEAFF. CDR3 nucleotide sequence: TGCAGCGTTGATAATCCGTGGGGGCGGGAAATCAACACTGAAGCTTTCTTT.

The CDR3 nucleotides are TGTGCCAGCAGCAGGGGGCAGGGCGAAAAACTGTTTTTT. Encoded protein: CASSRGQGEKLFF. V is TRBV2 and J is TRBJ1-4, with 8 bases matching TRBD1. The CDR3 consists of 13 residues. The ends lost 6 bases at V and 8 bases at J; junction bases unmatched: 5. Germline V gene sequence: CDR1 SNHLY, CDR2 FYNNEI. The full variable domain, with the rest looked up from reference TRBV2 and TRBJ1-4, is EPEVTQTPSHQVTQMGQEVILRCVPISNHLYFYWYRQILGQKVEFLVSFYNNEISEKSEIFDDQFSVERPDGSNFTLKIRSTKLEDSAMYFCASSRGQGEKLFFGSGTQLSVL.

The V gene is TRBV5-1, the J gene TRBJ2-2; D perhaps matches TRBD1 (5 bases). The CDR3 is 13 residues long. V lost 0 bases and J lost 7, with 7 bases in between. Germline V gene data show CDR1 as SGHRS and CDR2 as YFSETQ. CDR3: CASSLVQGGELFF. In DNA, the CDR3 is TGCGCCAGCAGCTTGGTGCAGGGCGGGGAGCTGTTTTTT.

The chain couples TRBV18 to TRBJ2-2, with D tentatively TRBD1 (5 bases). This CDR3 is 15 amino acids long. Between the trimmed V and J ends, which lost 6 bases and 2 bases, there was a span of 13 bases. Per the germline V gene, CDR1 is KGHSH and CDR2 is LQKENI. The CDR3 spells CASSLETVNTGELFF. CDR3 in DNA: TGTGCCAGCTCCCTCGAGACAGTAAACACCGGGGAGCTGTTTTTT.

This clone has just one count. J is TRBJ2-1 and V is TRBV5-1; the match to TRBD2 covers 8 bases. The CDR3 extends over 15 amino acids. V was clipped by 2 bases and J by 3 bases; unmatched bases: 4. Germline CDR1 and CDR2: SGHRS and YFSETQ. The CDR3 nucleotides are TGCGCCAGCAGCTTCCAACTAGCGGACTACAATGAGCAGTTCTTC. This gives the protein CASSFQLADYNEQFF.

The V and J genes are TRBV30 and TRBJ1-2; D unclear. Trimming took 3 bases from V and 4 from J, leaving 12 bases between them. The length of the CDR3 is 13 residues. CDR1 and CDR2 (germline): GTSNPN, SVGIG (reference sequence). Here the CDR3 reads CAWSEGRPYGYTF. CDR3 DNA: TGTGCCTGGAGCGAGGGCAGGCCCTATGGCTACACCTTC.

The CDR3: CASNLAGGPQETQYF. The CDR3, as DNA: TGTGCCAGCAACTTAGCGGGAGGGCCTCAAGAGACCCAGTACTTC. The chain is built from TRBV5-4 and TRBJ2-5; 11 bases are a match to TRBD2. From germline, CDR1 is SGHNT and CDR2 YYREEE (reference sequence). Trimming cost V 6 bases and J 2 bases; bases outside gene matches: 6. This CDR3 contains 15 residues. Together with reference TRBV5-4 and TRBJ2-5, the CDR3 gives the full variable domain: ETGVTQSPTHLIKTRGQQVTLRCSSQSGHNTVSWYQQALGQGPQFIFQYYREEENGRGNFPPRFSGLQFPNYSSELNVNALELDDSALYLCASNLAGGPQETQYFGPGTRLLVL.

This clone has a single count. The rearrangement joins TRBV5-1 to TRBJ1-1; D is unclear. Germline CDR1 and CDR2: SGHRS and YFSETQ. The V end lost 0 bases, the J end lost 1 base, and 4 bases lay between the germline ends. CDR3 length: 13 amino acids. The CDR3 here is CASSLAANTEAFF. The CDR3 coding sequence is TGCGCCAGCAGCTTGGCAGCGAACACTGAAGCTTTCTTT.

The V gene is TRBV5-5, the J gene TRBJ2-1, with TRBD1 matching over 9 bases. Germline CDR1 reads SGHKS; CDR2 reads YYEKEE (reference sequence). The length of the CDR3 is 14 residues. With V trimmed by 3 bases and J by 6 bases, 4 bases remained unmatched. The CDR3 loop is CASSSGTGTNEQFF. The CDR3 coding sequence is TGTGCCAGCAGCTCCGGGACAGGGACCAATGAGCAGTTCTTC.

The rearrangement joins TRBV5-4 to TRBJ2-7; TRBD2 agrees at 9 bases. V trimming: 3 bases; J trimming: 2 bases; junction bases outside the gene matches: 3. Germline values: CDR1 SGHNT, CDR2 YYREEE (reference sequence). The CDR3 totals 14 residues. The CDR3 protein is CASSSGLATYEQYF. CDR3 sequence (DNA): TGTGCCAGCAGCTCCGGACTAGCGACCTACGAGCAGTACTTC.

The chain joins TRBV30 to TRBJ1-3; 7 bases are a match to TRBD1. V lost 7 bases to trimming and J lost 4 bases; unmatched junction nucleotides: 4. The length of the CDR3 is 12 residues. Germline-derived CDR1 and CDR2 are GTSNPN and SVGIG (reference sequence). In DNA, the CDR3 is TGTGCCTTTCGACAGGGAGGAAACACCATATATTTT. It encodes CAFRQGGNTIYF.

This clone came up a few times. The chain uses TRBV6-5 and TRBJ2-7, with TRBD2 as a possible D gene (6 bases). In germline, CDR1 is MNHEY, CDR2 SVGAGI. This CDR3 spans 13 amino acids. Deletions cut 6 bases from V and 7 bases from J, with 16 bases between. The CDR3 region has the DNA TGTGCCAGCAGGCGGAGGGCTGGGGGTGAGCAGTACTTC. Residues: CASRRRAGGEQYF.

Only a few counts were recorded for this clone. The chain employs TRBV27 and TRBJ2-7, with D maybe TRBD2 (8 bases). The CDR3 loop spans 14 amino acids. The ends were cut back, 7 bases at V and 5 bases at J, with 18 bases in the middle. Germline V gene lookup returns CDR1 MNHEY and CDR2 SMNVEV (reference sequence). CDR3 sequence reads: CASTPGGRGDEQYF. The CDR3 DNA sequence: TGTGCCAGCACCCCAGGGGGGCGGGGGGACGAGCAGTACTTC.

The chain couples TRBV7-9 to TRBJ2-1, with TRBD1 matching over 7 bases. Germline CDR1 SEHNR, CDR2 FQNEAQ (reference sequence). The CDR3 runs to 15 residues. V shed 1 base, J shed 11 bases, and the junction held 11 bases outside the gene matches. For the CDR3, the DNA is TGTGCCAGCAGCTTAGTATCGACAGGGATCTCGCAGCAGTTCTTC. It codes for CASSLVSTGISQQFF.

The chain recombines TRBV20-1 with TRBJ2-4; TRBD2 is a possible D gene (5 bases). The germline gives CDR1 DFQATT, CDR2 SNEGSKA (reference sequence). CDR3 size: 11 residues. V was cut by 6 bases and J by 2 bases, with 5 bases left in between. The CDR3 spells CSAGTKNIQYF. CDR3 DNA sequence: TGCAGTGCCGGGACCAAAAACATTCAGTACTTC.

The chain couples TRBV2 to TRBJ2-5, with D possibly being TRBD2 (5 bases). The CDR3 is 12 amino acids. V was trimmed by 8 bases and J by 5 bases, leaving 12 bases between them. CDR1 is SNHLY and CDR2 is FYNNEI in the germline V gene. DNA of the CDR3: TGTGCCAGCTTGAGAGGGCGGGAGACCCAGTACTTC. It specifies CASLRGRETQYF.